Listed below are T cell receptor beta chains from one sample, sequenced in a study of graft-versus-host responses after intestinal transplantation. These receptors' antigens are unknown. The method was immunoSEQ multiplex PCR; TCRdb's version includes in-frame clones alone and lacks a portion of them. The table lists around 100,000 clones, 85% to 95% of them singletons. Sequences were derived from unstimulated CD4+ T cells sorted from spleen or lymph node cells, sampled before transplant. The receptors stem from a human donor who was the organ donor for an intestinal transplant. Both conserved end residues are part of each CDR3. The D gene is left open where the match is weak. The listing skips clone size in some rows; elsewhere it reads once, few, many or a size class.

J gene: TRBJ2-7; clone size: .; V gene: TRBV12-2; D gene: .; CDR3 protein: CASLLTGTTMWQYF; CDR3 DNA: TGTGCAAGTCTCCTGACAGGAACTACGATGTGGCAGTACTTC
J gene: TRBJ2-3; clone size: .; V gene: TRBV9; D gene: .; CDR3 protein: CASSVGPPARDTQYF; CDR3 DNA: TGTGCCAGCAGCGTAGGGCCCCCCGCCCGGGATACGCAGTATTTT
J gene: TRBJ2-3; clone size: .; V gene: TRBV19; D gene: .; CDR3 protein: CASSTPGHTDTQYF; CDR3 DNA: TGTGCCAGTAGTACCCCGGGACACACAGATACGCAGTATTTT
J gene: TRBJ2-7; clone size: .; V gene: TRBV6-6; D gene: TRBD2; CDR3 protein: CASSYSAGGEHEQYF; CDR3 DNA: TGTGCCAGCAGTTACTCCGCGGGAGGTGAGCACGAGCAGTACTTC
J gene: TRBJ2-3; clone size: .; V gene: TRBV5-1; D gene: .; CDR3 protein: CASSSKTGDTQYF; CDR3 DNA: TGCGCCAGCAGCTCTAAGACGGGGGATACGCAGTATTTT
J gene: TRBJ1-5; clone size: .; V gene: TRBV28; D gene: .; CDR3 protein: CASRWRHSNQPQHF; CDR3 DNA: TGTGCCAGCAGATGGCGCCATAGCAATCAGCCCCAGCATTTT
J gene: TRBJ1-2; clone size: .; V gene: TRBV6-5; D gene: .; CDR3 protein: CASRTANYGYTF; CDR3 DNA: TGTGCCAGCAGGACAGCTAACTATGGCTACACCTTC
J gene: TRBJ1-5; clone size: .; V gene: TRBV6-5; D gene: .; CDR3 protein: CASSDELSTPQHF; CDR3 DNA: TGTGCCAGCAGTGACGAACTTTCGACGCCCCAGCATTTT
J gene: TRBJ2-1; clone size: .; V gene: TRBV5-1; D gene: TRBD2; CDR3 protein: CASSLLASGIYNEQFF; CDR3 DNA: TGCGCCAGCAGCTTGCTGGCTAGCGGAATCTACAATGAGCAGTTCTTC
J gene: TRBJ2-2; clone size: .; V gene: TRBV9; D gene: .; CDR3 protein: CASSVAGTGELFF; CDR3 DNA: TGTGCCAGCAGCGTAGCCGGAACCGGGGAGCTGTTTTTT
J gene: TRBJ2-1; clone size: .; V gene: TRBV14; D gene: TRBD2; CDR3 protein: CASSQIAGVFDEQFF; CDR3 DNA: TGTGCCAGCAGCCAGATAGCGGGAGTGTTCGATGAGCAGTTCTTC
J gene: TRBJ1-1; clone size: .; V gene: TRBV28; D gene: .; CDR3 protein: CASGLEDTEAFF; CDR3 DNA: TGTGCCAGCGGGTTGGAGGACACTGAAGCTTTCTTT
J gene: TRBJ2-7; clone size: .; V gene: TRBV7-3; D gene: .; CDR3 protein: CASSRGGDRHYEQYF; CDR3 DNA: TGTGCCAGCAGCCGAGGAGGGGACAGACACTACGAGCAGTACTTC
J gene: TRBJ1-3; clone size: few; V gene: TRBV6-1; D gene: .; CDR3 protein: CASSDLAKRSTGNTIYF; CDR3 DNA: TGTGCCAGCAGTGATCTCGCTAAGAGGAGTACTGGAAACACCATATATTTT
J gene: TRBJ2-7; clone size: .; V gene: TRBV11-2; D gene: .; CDR3 protein: CASRSDGDYEQYF; CDR3 DNA: TGTGCCAGCAGGTCCGACGGCGACTACGAGCAGTACTTC
J gene: TRBJ2-3; clone size: .; V gene: TRBV18; D gene: TRBD2; CDR3 protein: CASSPIAGVTDTQYF; CDR3 DNA: TGTGCCAGCTCACCAATAGCGGGAGTTACAGATACGCAGTATTTT
J gene: TRBJ2-7; clone size: .; V gene: TRBV30; D gene: TRBD2; CDR3 protein: CAWSSGRADEQYF; CDR3 DNA: TGTGCCTGGAGCAGCGGGAGGGCCGACGAGCAGTACTTC
J gene: TRBJ2-6; clone size: .; V gene: TRBV18; D gene: .; CDR3 protein: CASSPSGANVLTF; CDR3 DNA: TGTGCCAGCTCTCCCTCTGGGGCCAACGTCCTGACTTTC
J gene: TRBJ1-6; clone size: .; V gene: TRBV18; D gene: TRBD1; CDR3 protein: CASSPGTGTPLHF; CDR3 DNA: TGTGCCAGCTCACCAGGGACAGGGACACCCCTCCACTTT
J gene: TRBJ2-1; clone size: .; V gene: TRBV7-9; D gene: .; CDR3 protein: CATTGRGTNEQFF; CDR3 DNA: TGTGCCACCACAGGGAGGGGGACCAATGAGCAGTTCTTC
J gene: TRBJ1-2; clone size: .; V gene: TRBV30; D gene: .; CDR3 protein: CAWKVYGGYTF; CDR3 DNA: TGTGCCTGGAAGGTATATGGGGGCTACACCTTC
J gene: TRBJ2-7; clone size: .; V gene: TRBV7-8; D gene: .; CDR3 protein: CASSPITGDLYEQYF; CDR3 DNA: TGTGCCAGCAGCCCTATTACGGGGGATCTCTACGAGCAGTACTTC
J gene: TRBJ1-1; clone size: .; V gene: TRBV19; D gene: .; CDR3 protein: CASSIGVSNTEAFF; CDR3 DNA: TGTGCCAGTAGTATCGGGGTCTCGAACACTGAAGCTTTCTTT
J gene: TRBJ2-7; clone size: .; V gene: TRBV4-2; D gene: TRBD2; CDR3 protein: CASSQLAGETTYEQYF; CDR3 DNA: TGTGCCAGCAGCCAACTTGCGGGAGAGACGACCTACGAGCAGTACTTC
J gene: TRBJ2-5; clone size: .; V gene: TRBV7-2; D gene: .; CDR3 protein: CASSLGVSGQETQYF; CDR3 DNA: TGTGCCAGCAGCTTAGGGGTTAGCGGCCAAGAGACCCAGTACTTC
J gene: TRBJ2-7; clone size: .; V gene: TRBV28; D gene: .; CDR3 protein: CASGSYEQYF; CDR3 DNA: TGTGCCAGCGGATCCTACGAGCAGTACTTC
J gene: TRBJ2-2; clone size: once; V gene: TRBV4-2; D gene: .; CDR3 protein: CASSQSGRGSTGELFF; CDR3 DNA: TGTGCCAGCAGCCAATCCGGGAGAGGTAGCACCGGGGAGCTGTTTTTT
J gene: TRBJ1-1; clone size: .; V gene: TRBV28; D gene: .; CDR3 protein: CASSFSGSVRAFF; CDR3 DNA: TGTGCCAGCAGTTTTAGTGGTTCCGTGAGAGCTTTCTTT
J gene: TRBJ1-1; clone size: .; V gene: TRBV6-1; D gene: .; CDR3 protein: CASSERGGMNTEAFF; CDR3 DNA: TGTGCCAGCAGTGAAAGAGGCGGCATGAACACTGAAGCTTTCTTT
J gene: TRBJ1-3; clone size: .; V gene: TRBV9; D gene: .; CDR3 protein: CASSGDRTAGNTIYF; CDR3 DNA: TGTGCCAGCAGCGGGGACCGGACAGCCGGAAACACCATATATTTT
J gene: TRBJ2-7; clone size: .; V gene: TRBV6-6; D gene: .; CDR3 protein: CASSYSQFYEQYF; CDR3 DNA: TGTGCCAGCAGTTACTCCCAGTTTTACGAGCAGTACTTC
J gene: TRBJ2-5; clone size: .; V gene: TRBV9; D gene: .; CDR3 protein: CASSVGLLQETQYF; CDR3 DNA: TGTGCCAGCAGCGTAGGACTATTACAAGAGACCCAGTACTTC
J gene: TRBJ2-7; clone size: .; V gene: TRBV11-2; D gene: .; CDR3 protein: CASSPSRGPYEQYF; CDR3 DNA: TGTGCCAGCAGCCCCAGCCGGGGGCCCTACGAGCAGTACTTC
J gene: TRBJ2-2; clone size: .; V gene: TRBV10-2; D gene: TRBD1; CDR3 protein: CASRTGQGAGELFF; CDR3 DNA: TGCGCCAGCAGAACGGGACAGGGGGCCGGGGAGCTGTTTTTT
J gene: TRBJ2-3; clone size: .; V gene: TRBV11-2; D gene: TRBD2; CDR3 protein: CASSFLAGGTDTQYF; CDR3 DNA: TGTGCCAGCAGCTTTCTTGCGGGAGGAACAGATACGCAGTATTTT
J gene: TRBJ2-2; clone size: few; V gene: TRBV27; D gene: TRBD1; CDR3 protein: CASSPGQGKRNTGELFF; CDR3 DNA: TGTGCCAGCAGTCCGGGACAGGGGAAGAGAAACACCGGGGAGCTGTTTTTT
J gene: TRBJ1-2; clone size: .; V gene: TRBV13; D gene: .; CDR3 protein: CASSLGTLGGYTF; CDR3 DNA: TGTGCCAGCAGCTTAGGGACCCTCGGCGGCTACACCTTC
J gene: TRBJ2-5; clone size: .; V gene: TRBV11-3; D gene: TRBD2; CDR3 protein: CASSLGGLAGGVRETQYF; CDR3 DNA: TGTGCCAGCAGCTTAGGGGGGCTAGCGGGAGGGGTAAGAGAGACCCAGTACTTC
J gene: TRBJ1-1; clone size: few; V gene: TRBV6-1; D gene: .; CDR3 protein: CASSASIFVEAFF; CDR3 DNA: TGTGCCAGCAGTGCGTCGATATTTGTTGAAGCTTTCTTT
J gene: TRBJ2-7; clone size: .; V gene: TRBV6-6; D gene: .; CDR3 protein: CASSRYGNGYEQYF; CDR3 DNA: TGTGCCAGCAGCCGGTACGGTAACGGGTACGAGCAGTACTTC
J gene: TRBJ2-7; clone size: .; V gene: TRBV6-1; D gene: .; CDR3 protein: CASSVQGYEQYF; CDR3 DNA: TGTGCCAGCAGTGTACAGGGATACGAGCAGTACTTC
J gene: TRBJ2-1; clone size: .; V gene: TRBV11-2; D gene: TRBD2; CDR3 protein: CASRDTGTSGVKWDNEQFF; CDR3 DNA: TGTGCCAGCAGAGATACCGGGACTAGCGGGGTCAAATGGGACAATGAGCAGTTCTTC
J gene: TRBJ2-7; clone size: .; V gene: TRBV6-5; D gene: .; CDR3 protein: CASTEGGGSSYEQYF; CDR3 DNA: TGTGCCAGCACTGAGGGAGGGGGAAGCTCCTACGAGCAGTACTTC
J gene: TRBJ2-3; clone size: .; V gene: TRBV6-6; D gene: TRBD2; CDR3 protein: CASRTSGLSTDTQYF; CDR3 DNA: TGTGCCAGCAGGACTAGCGGGCTAAGCACAGATACGCAGTATTTT
J gene: TRBJ2-1; clone size: .; V gene: TRBV7-2; D gene: .; CDR3 protein: CASSLSPRYNEQFF; CDR3 DNA: TGTGCCAGCAGCTTATCCCCAAGGTACAATGAGCAGTTCTTC
J gene: TRBJ2-1; clone size: .; V gene: TRBV10-1; D gene: TRBD2; CDR3 protein: CASSDLAGGTYNEQFF; CDR3 DNA: TGCGCCAGCAGTGACCTAGCGGGAGGGACCTACAATGAGCAGTTCTTC
J gene: TRBJ2-7; clone size: .; V gene: TRBV27; D gene: TRBD1; CDR3 protein: CASKTGTGSYEQYF; CDR3 DNA: TGTGCCAGCAAAACCGGGACAGGGAGCTACGAGCAGTACTTC
J gene: TRBJ2-5; clone size: .; V gene: TRBV15; D gene: TRBD1; CDR3 protein: CATSRETGPPLGLKTQYF; CDR3 DNA: TGTGCCACCAGCAGAGAGACAGGGCCGCCCCTGGGGCTAAAGACCCAGTACTTC
J gene: TRBJ2-7; clone size: .; V gene: TRBV4-2; D gene: TRBD2; CDR3 protein: CASSRTSGRGYEQYF; CDR3 DNA: TGTGCCAGCAGCCGGACTAGCGGGAGGGGCTACGAGCAGTACTTC
J gene: TRBJ1-4; clone size: .; V gene: TRBV9; D gene: TRBD1; CDR3 protein: CASSGSTGTNEKLFF; CDR3 DNA: TGTGCCAGCAGCGGGTCGACAGGGACTAATGAAAAACTGTTTTTT
J gene: TRBJ2-5; clone size: .; V gene: TRBV5-1; D gene: .; CDR3 protein: CASSLLLARETQYF; CDR3 DNA: TGCGCCAGCAGCTTGCTCCTAGCCCGGGAGACCCAGTACTTC
J gene: TRBJ1-1; clone size: .; V gene: TRBV6-6; D gene: .; CDR3 protein: CASRRATEAFF; CDR3 DNA: TGTGCCAGCAGAAGGGCCACTGAAGCTTTCTTT
J gene: TRBJ1-5; clone size: .; V gene: TRBV19; D gene: .; CDR3 protein: CASSMGRLGQPQHF; CDR3 DNA: TGTGCCAGTAGTATGGGACGATTAGGTCAGCCCCAGCATTTT
J gene: TRBJ1-1; clone size: .; V gene: TRBV4-1; D gene: .; CDR3 protein: CASSHRQGGNTEAFF; CDR3 DNA: TGCGCCAGCAGCCATAGGCAGGGAGGGAACACTGAAGCTTTCTTT
J gene: TRBJ2-3; clone size: .; V gene: TRBV30; D gene: .; CDR3 protein: CAWTPGTDTQYF; CDR3 DNA: TGTGCCTGGACCCCGGGCACAGATACGCAGTATTTT
J gene: TRBJ2-7; clone size: few; V gene: TRBV6-5; D gene: TRBD2; CDR3 protein: CASSRGGYEQYF; CDR3 DNA: TGTGCCAGCAGTCGGGGGGGCTACGAGCAGTACTTC
J gene: TRBJ2-7; clone size: .; V gene: TRBV6-1; D gene: TRBD1; CDR3 protein: CASERIGQAPYEQYF; CDR3 DNA: TGTGCCAGCGAACGGATCGGACAGGCTCCCTACGAGCAGTACTTC